A single sample is the source of the 17 T cell receptor beta chains below, sequenced in a study of T cell responses to AZD1222 COVID-19 vaccine. Libraries were prepared by immunoSEQ multiplex PCR; TCRdb keeps only in-frame clonotypes and omits some of them. The sample consists of around 120,000 clones, roughly 91% of them appearing once. The sample consisted of peripheral blood, taken 28 days after the second AZD1222 dose. All receptors come from an adult who received the AZD1222 COVID-19 vaccine.

The rearrangement uses TRBV12-5 and TRBJ2-5; D assignment may be TRBD1 or TRBD2 (5 bases each). Germline CDR1 LGHNT, CDR2 FRNRAP. V was trimmed by 5 bases and J by 4 bases, leaving 14 bases between them. This CDR3 spans 14 amino acids. CDR3 loop: CASGPGTVRETQYF. CDR3 in DNA: TGTGCTAGTGGTCCAGGGACCGTCCGAGAGACCCAGTACTTC.

This CDR3 is CASRPRTGRGYNEQFF. DNA of the CDR3: TGTGCCAGCAGACCACGGACTGGTCGAGGGTACAATGAGCAGTTCTTC. This chain uses TRBV27 with TRBJ2-1; tentatively, D is TRBD2 (5 bases). Germline V gene lookup returns CDR1 MNHEY and CDR2 SMNVEV (reference sequence). CDR3 size: 16 residues. The V end lost 6 bases, the J end lost 4 bases, and 19 bases lay between the germline ends.

The V and J genes are TRBV4-3 and TRBJ1-6, with D possibly matching TRBD1 (5 bases). The germline V and J ends were trimmed by 1 base and 5 bases, with 9 bases remaining between them. The CDR3 is 15 amino acids. Looked up from germline, CDR1 is LGHNA and CDR2 is YSLEER. This CDR3 is CASSQAGRDNSPLHF. DNA for the CDR3: TGCGCCAGCAGCCAAGCCGGCAGGGATAATTCACCCCTCCACTTT.

The rearrangement uses TRBV18 and TRBJ1-2; TRBD1 matches 7 bases. Per germline, CDR1 KGHSH and CDR2 LQKENI. The CDR3 length is 15 residues. The V and J ends lost 5 bases and 2 bases, in that order; junction bases with no gene match: 8. CDR3 DNA: TGTGCCAGCTCAGTGCAGGGGGAGAGGAACTATGGCTACACCTTC. It codes for CASSVQGERNYGYTF.

The chain carries TRBV7-2 and TRBJ1-2; TRBD1 matches 9 bases. The length of the CDR3 is 15 residues. The V gene end was trimmed by 3 bases and the J gene end by 0 bases; junction bases not matched to a gene: 2. The germline V gene encodes CDR1 SGHTA and CDR2 FQGNSA. CDR3 sequence reads: CASSLGQGPNYGYTF. CDR3 in DNA: TGTGCCAGCAGCTTGGGACAGGGACCTAACTATGGCTACACCTTC.

This chain connects TRBV28 to TRBJ1-1; tentatively, D is TRBD1 (6 bases). V was pared by 5 bases and J by 0 bases, with 22 bases between. CDR1 is MDHEN, CDR2 SYDVKM, per germline. The CDR3 sequence is 18 residues long. The CDR3 here is CASSPHLRGTGMNTEAFF. The CDR3 DNA reads TGTGCCAGCAGTCCACACCTACGCGGTACAGGGATGAACACTGAAGCTTTCTTT.

This chain uses TRBV14 with TRBJ1-6, with D perhaps matching TRBD1 (5 bases). Trimming stripped 4 bases from V and 7 bases from J, with 11 bases between. The germline gives CDR1 SGHDN, CDR2 FVKESK. The CDR3 is 14 amino acids. The CDR3 is CASSRGHPNSPLHF. The CDR3 DNA reads as TGTGCCAGCAGCCGAGGACACCCAAATTCACCCCTCCACTTT.

The chain couples TRBV29-1 to TRBJ1-2, with D uncertain. The V gene lost 1 base and the J gene lost 4 bases, with 16 bases spanning the gap. Germline V gene lookup returns CDR1 SQVTM and CDR2 ANQGSEA. There are 15 residues in the CDR3. As DNA, the CDR3 is TGCAGCGTTGAAGTGGGCAGGCCAAGGCCCTATGGCTACACCTTC. Encoded protein: CSVEVGRPRPYGYTF. The full variable domain, completed using reference TRBV29-1 and TRBJ1-2, is SAVISQKPSRDICQRGTSLTIQCQVDSQVTMMFWYRQQPGQSLTLIATANQGSEATYESGFVIDKFPISRPNLTFSTLTVSNMSPEDSSIYLCSVEVGRPRPYGYTFGSGTRLTVV.

This chain connects TRBV5-1 to TRBJ2-5, with D unresolved. Trimming pared 0 bases from V and 1 base from J, leaving 10 bases between. The CDR3 contains 15 residues. Germline CDR1 SGHRS, CDR2 YFSETQ. The CDR3 nucleotides are TGCGCCAGCAGCTTGGATGGGCTGCCCCAAGAGACCCAGTACTTC. Translation: CASSLDGLPQETQYF.

The gene calls are TRBV7-2 and TRBJ2-7, with 7 nucleotides matching TRBD2. V was clipped by 9 bases and J by 4 bases; unmatched bases: 15. The CDR3 sequence is 15 residues long. Germline V gives CDR1 SGHTA, CDR2 FQGNSA. The CDR3 DNA is TGTGCCAGTTTGGCGGGACTAACGGGACTATACGAGCAGTACTTC. It encodes CASLAGLTGLYEQYF.

J is TRBJ1-2 and V is TRBV6-2 or TRBV6-3, with 7 bases fitting TRBD1. The CDR3 is 15 residues long. The germline gives CDR1 MNHEY, CDR2 SVGEGT. The junction had 6 bases not matched to a gene; V was cut back by 1 base and J by 4 bases. The CDR3 DNA reads as TGTGCCAGCAGTTACTTCGGGGACAGCCCCTATGGCTACACCTTC. Amino acids: CASSYFGDSPYGYTF.

The rearrangement links TRBV7-2 to TRBJ2-3; D is ambiguous. CDR1 is SGHTA, CDR2 FQGNSA, per germline. This CDR3 is built from 16 residues. V was shortened by 1 base and J by 5 bases, with 16 bases between the two germline ends. CDR3 region: CASSLVSGFGEDTQYF. In nucleotides, the CDR3 is TGTGCCAGCAGCTTAGTGTCTGGTTTTGGGGAAGATACGCAGTATTTT.

This rearrangement joins TRBV30 to TRBJ1-3; D ambiguous. Germline lookup yields CDR1 GTSNPN and CDR2 SVGIG (reference sequence). Trimming removed 5 bases at V and 3 bases at J, with 8 bases between. The CDR3 covers 12 residues. The CDR3 region is CAWLTGGNTIYF. The CDR3 DNA follows: TGTGCCTGGTTAACGGGTGGAAACACCATATATTTT.

Only one count was recorded for this clone. The chain is built from TRBV13 and TRBJ2-5; either TRBD1 or TRBD2 may fit D (5 bases each). Trimming cost V 7 bases and J 2 bases, with 11 bases left between them. Germline V gene sequence: CDR1 PRHDT, CDR2 FYEKMQ (reference sequence). This CDR3 is built from 13 residues. CDR3 region: CASKWDGQETQYF. Written as DNA, the CDR3 is TGTGCCAGCAAATGGGACGGACAAGAGACCCAGTACTTC.

CDR3 in amino acids: CASLDGGTAEQYF. CDR3 bases: TGTGCCAGTTTGGATGGGGGAACTGCCGAGCAGTACTTC. V and J are TRBV19 and TRBJ2-7; D possibly matches TRBD1 or TRBD2 (5 bases each). Germline CDR1 reads LNHDA; CDR2 reads SQIVND (reference sequence). V was trimmed by 8 bases and J by 6 bases, leaving 17 bases between them. This CDR3 comprises 13 residues.

V usage is TRBV29-1 and J usage is TRBJ2-1; tentative D call: TRBD1 (5 bases). In germline, CDR1 is SQVTM, CDR2 ANQGSEA. This CDR3 has 15 residues. Trimming removed 0 bases from V and 3 bases from J, with 12 bases in between. The DNA for the CDR3 is TGCAGCGTTGAAGATCAGGGATTCTACTACAATGAGCAGTTCTTC. Its protein is CSVEDQGFYYNEQFF.

The chain couples TRBV18 to TRBJ1-5; D ambiguous. The CDR3 loop spans 14 amino acids. V lost 5 bases to trimming and J lost 3 bases, with 11 bases between them. CDR1 is KGHSH, CDR2 LQKENI, per germline. The CDR3 loop is CASSENRDNQPQHF. The CDR3 region has the DNA TGTGCCAGCTCAGAGAATCGAGACAATCAGCCCCAGCATTTT.